This TCR beta chain was sequenced in a study of long-term antiretroviral therapy in people with HIV. Study-level findings and limits: Upon ART, diversity increased but remained lower than transplant donor controls.

As concerns this clone: Antigen: not known.

This was the immunoSEQ v3.0 assay at survey level. Per-sample TRB depth target: about 40,000-50,000 T-cell genomes. Sequenced by immunoSEQ multiplex PCR; TCRdb stores in-frame clones only, minus some. The table shows 30,000 or so clones, with about four fifths occurring only once. HIV-positive participants were all treated in the United States. The TCR was taken from a man between 45 and 60 years old with HIV. This sample comprised unsorted PBMCs, obtained 3 years after starting antiretroviral therapy.

CDR3 in amino acids: CASSFGTGVRETQYF. The CDR3 nucleotides read TGTGCCAGCAGTTTCGGAACAGGGGTAAGGGAGACCCAGTACTTC. The chain links TRBV28 to TRBJ2-5; 7 nucleotides match TRBD1. Germline-derived CDR1 and CDR2 are MDHEN and SYDVKM. V was pared by 3 bases and J by 5 bases, with 9 bases of the junction left unmatched. This CDR3 has 15 amino acids. Full variable domain (rest looked up from reference TRBV28 and TRBJ2-5): DVKVTQSSRYLVKRTGEKVFLECVQDMDHENMFWYRQDPGLGLRLIYFSYDVKMKEKGDIPEGYSVSREKKERFSLILESASTNQTSMYLCASSFGTGVRETQYFGPGTRLLVL.